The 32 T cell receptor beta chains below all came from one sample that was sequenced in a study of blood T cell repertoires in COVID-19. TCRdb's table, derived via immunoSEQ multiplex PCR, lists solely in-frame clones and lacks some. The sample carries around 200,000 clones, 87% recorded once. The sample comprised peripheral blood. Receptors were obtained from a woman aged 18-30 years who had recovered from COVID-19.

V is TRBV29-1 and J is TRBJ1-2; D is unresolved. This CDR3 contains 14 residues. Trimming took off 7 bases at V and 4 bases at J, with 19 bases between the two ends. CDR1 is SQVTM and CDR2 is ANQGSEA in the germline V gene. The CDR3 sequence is CSAEGGPLLYGYTF. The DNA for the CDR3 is TGCAGCGCCGAAGGAGGGCCGCTCCTCTATGGCTACACCTTC.

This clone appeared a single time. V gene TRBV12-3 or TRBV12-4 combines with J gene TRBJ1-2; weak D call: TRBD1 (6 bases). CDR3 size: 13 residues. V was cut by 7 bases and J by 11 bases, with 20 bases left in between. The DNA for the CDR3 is TGTGCCAGCATCCTTTCAGGGGACGAGGGGTACACCTTC. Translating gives CASILSGDEGYTF.

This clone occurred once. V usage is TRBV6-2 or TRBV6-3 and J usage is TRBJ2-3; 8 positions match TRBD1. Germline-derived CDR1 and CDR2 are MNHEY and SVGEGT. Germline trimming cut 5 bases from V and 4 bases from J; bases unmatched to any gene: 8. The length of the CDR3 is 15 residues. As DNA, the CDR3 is TGTGCCAGCAGTGCAGGACAGGGTTGGGCAGATACGCAGTATTTT. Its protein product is CASSAGQGWADTQYF.

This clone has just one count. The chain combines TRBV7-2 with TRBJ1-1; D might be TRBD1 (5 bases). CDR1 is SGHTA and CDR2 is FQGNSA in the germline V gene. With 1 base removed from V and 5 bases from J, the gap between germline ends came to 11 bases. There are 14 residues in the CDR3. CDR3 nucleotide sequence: TGTGCCAGCAGCTTAGGGGGCCGAAGGACTGAAGCTTTCTTT. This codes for CASSLGGRRTEAFF.

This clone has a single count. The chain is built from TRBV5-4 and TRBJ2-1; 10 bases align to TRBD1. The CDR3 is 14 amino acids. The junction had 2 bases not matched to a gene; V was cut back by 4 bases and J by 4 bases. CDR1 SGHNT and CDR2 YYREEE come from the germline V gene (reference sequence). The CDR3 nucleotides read TGTGCCAGCAGCCGACAGGGGGCTTACAATGAGCAGTTCTTC. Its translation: CASSRQGAYNEQFF.

The chain's CDR3 is CAIRGQGEFYGYTF. The CDR3 DNA reads as TGTGCCATCAGGGGACAGGGGGAGTTCTATGGCTACACCTTC. The V and J genes are TRBV10-3 and TRBJ1-2, with 11 nucleotides matching TRBD1. The V segment lost 6 bases and the J segment 4 bases; nucleotides outside the gene matches: 4. Germline loops: CDR1 ENHRY, CDR2 SYGVKD. The CDR3 consists of 14 residues.

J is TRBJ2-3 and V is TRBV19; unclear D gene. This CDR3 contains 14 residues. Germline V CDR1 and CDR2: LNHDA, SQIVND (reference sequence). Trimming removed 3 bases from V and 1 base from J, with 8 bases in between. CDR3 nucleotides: TGTGCCAGTAGTATGGGCGTTGGCACAGATACGCAGTATTTT. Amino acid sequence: CASSMGVGTDTQYF.

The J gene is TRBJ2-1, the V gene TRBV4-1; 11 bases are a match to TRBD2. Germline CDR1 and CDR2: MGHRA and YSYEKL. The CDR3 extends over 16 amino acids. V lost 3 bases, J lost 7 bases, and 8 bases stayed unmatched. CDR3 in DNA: TGCGCCAGCAGCCAGGTACTAGCGGGAGATCAAAATGAGCAGTTCTTC. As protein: CASSQVLAGDQNEQFF.

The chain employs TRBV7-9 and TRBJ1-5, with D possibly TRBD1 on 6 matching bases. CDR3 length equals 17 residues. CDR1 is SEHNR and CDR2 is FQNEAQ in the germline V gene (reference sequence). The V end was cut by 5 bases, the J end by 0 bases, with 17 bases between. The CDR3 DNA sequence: TGTGCCAGCAGCGGGGGCGAGAGCCAATATAGCAATCAGCCCCAGCATTTT. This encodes CASSGGESQYSNQPQHF.

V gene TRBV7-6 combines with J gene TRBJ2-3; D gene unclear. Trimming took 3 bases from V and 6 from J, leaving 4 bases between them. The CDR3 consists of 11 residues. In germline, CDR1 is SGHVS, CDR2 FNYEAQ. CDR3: CASSFQDTQYF. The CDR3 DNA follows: TGTGCCAGCAGCTTTCAGGATACGCAGTATTTT.

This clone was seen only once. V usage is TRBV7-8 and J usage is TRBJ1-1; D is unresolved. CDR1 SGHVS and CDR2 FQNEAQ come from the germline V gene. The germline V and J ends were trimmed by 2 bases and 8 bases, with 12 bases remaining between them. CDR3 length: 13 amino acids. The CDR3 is CASSLNYASEAFF. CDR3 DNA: TGTGCCAGCAGCTTAAACTATGCCTCCGAAGCTTTCTTT.

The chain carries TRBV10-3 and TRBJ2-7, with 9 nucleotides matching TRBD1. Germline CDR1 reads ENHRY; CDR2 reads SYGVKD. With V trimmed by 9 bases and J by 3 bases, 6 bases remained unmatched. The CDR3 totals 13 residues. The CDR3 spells CAMSDRGFYEQYF. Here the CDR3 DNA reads TGTGCCATGTCGGACAGGGGCTTCTACGAGCAGTACTTC.

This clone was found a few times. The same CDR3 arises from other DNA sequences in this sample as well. The CDR3 coding sequence is TGTGCCAGCAGCCCAGACAGGGGTTATGGCTACACCTTC. This codes for CASSPDRGYGYTF. This chain connects TRBV5-4 to TRBJ1-2; 8 positions match TRBD1. Germline V CDR1 and CDR2: SGHNT, YYREEE (reference sequence). The junction had 4 bases not matched to a gene; V was cut back by 4 bases and J by 5 bases. CDR3 length: 13 amino acids.

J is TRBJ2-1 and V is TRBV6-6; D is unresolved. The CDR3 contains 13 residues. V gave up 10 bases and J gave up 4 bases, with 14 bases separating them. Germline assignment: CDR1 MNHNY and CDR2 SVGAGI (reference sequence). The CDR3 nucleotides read TGTGCCATCACCCCCAGGAAGTACAATGAGCAGTTCTTC. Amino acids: CAITPRKYNEQFF.

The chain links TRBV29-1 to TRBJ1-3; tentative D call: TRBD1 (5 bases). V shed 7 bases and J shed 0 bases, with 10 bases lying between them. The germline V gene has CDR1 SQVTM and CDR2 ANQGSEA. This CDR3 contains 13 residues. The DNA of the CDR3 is TGCAGCGCCCCCAGGGACTCTGGAAACACCATATATTTT. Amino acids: CSAPRDSGNTIYF.

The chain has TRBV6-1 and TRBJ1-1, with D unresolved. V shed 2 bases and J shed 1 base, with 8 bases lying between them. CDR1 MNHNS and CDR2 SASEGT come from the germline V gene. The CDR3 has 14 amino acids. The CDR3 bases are TGTGCCAGCAGTGAAAGCTGGGCGAACACTGAAGCTTTCTTT. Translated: CASSESWANTEAFF.

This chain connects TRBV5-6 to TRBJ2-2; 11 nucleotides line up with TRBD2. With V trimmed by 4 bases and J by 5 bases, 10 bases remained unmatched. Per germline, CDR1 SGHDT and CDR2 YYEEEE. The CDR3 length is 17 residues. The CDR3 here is CASSRQLAGVRTGELFF. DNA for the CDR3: TGTGCCAGCAGCAGACAACTAGCGGGAGTGAGAACCGGGGAGCTGTTTTTT.

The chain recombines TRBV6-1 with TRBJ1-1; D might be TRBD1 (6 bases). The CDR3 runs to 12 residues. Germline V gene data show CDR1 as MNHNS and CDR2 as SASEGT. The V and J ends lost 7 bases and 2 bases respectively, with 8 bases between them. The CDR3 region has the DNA TGTGCCAGCAAACAGGGAAACACTGAAGCTTTCTTT. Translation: CASKQGNTEAFF.

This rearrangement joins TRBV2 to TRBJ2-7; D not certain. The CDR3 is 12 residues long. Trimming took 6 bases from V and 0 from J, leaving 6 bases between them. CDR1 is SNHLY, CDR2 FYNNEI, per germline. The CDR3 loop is CASRLSSYEQYF. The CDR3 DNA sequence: TGTGCCAGCAGGCTCAGCTCCTACGAGCAGTACTTC. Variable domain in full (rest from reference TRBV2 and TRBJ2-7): EPEVTQTPSHQVTQMGQEVILRCVPISNHLYFYWYRQILGQKVEFLVSFYNNEISEKSEIFDDQFSVERPDGSNFTLKIRSTKLEDSAMYFCASRLSSYEQYFGPGTRLTVT.

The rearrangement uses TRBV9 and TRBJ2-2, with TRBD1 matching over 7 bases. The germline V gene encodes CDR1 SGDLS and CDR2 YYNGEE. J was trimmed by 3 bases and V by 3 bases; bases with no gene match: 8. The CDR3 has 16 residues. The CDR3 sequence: CASSETTGKYTGELFF. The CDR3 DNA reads TGTGCCAGCAGCGAGACGACAGGGAAATACACCGGGGAGCTGTTTTTT.

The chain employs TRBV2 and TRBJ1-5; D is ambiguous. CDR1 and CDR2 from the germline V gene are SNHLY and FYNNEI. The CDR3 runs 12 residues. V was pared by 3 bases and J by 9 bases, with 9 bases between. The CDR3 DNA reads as TGTGCCAGCAGTGATGAAGGGAGGCCCCAGCATTTT. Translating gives CASSDEGRPQHF.

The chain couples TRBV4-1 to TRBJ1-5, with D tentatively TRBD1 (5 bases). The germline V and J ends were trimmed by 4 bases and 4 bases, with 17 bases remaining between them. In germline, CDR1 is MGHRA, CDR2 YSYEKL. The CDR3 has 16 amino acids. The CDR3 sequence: CASSPSGGAVNQPQHF. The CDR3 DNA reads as TGCGCCAGCAGCCCCTCGGGAGGGGCTGTTAATCAGCCCCAGCATTTT.

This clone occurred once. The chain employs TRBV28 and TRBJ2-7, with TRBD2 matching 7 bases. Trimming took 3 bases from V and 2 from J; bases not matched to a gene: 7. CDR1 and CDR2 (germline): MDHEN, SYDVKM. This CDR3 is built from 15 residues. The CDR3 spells CASSFRRTSTYEQYF. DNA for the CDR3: TGTGCCAGCAGTTTCCGTCGGACTAGTACCTACGAGCAGTACTTC.

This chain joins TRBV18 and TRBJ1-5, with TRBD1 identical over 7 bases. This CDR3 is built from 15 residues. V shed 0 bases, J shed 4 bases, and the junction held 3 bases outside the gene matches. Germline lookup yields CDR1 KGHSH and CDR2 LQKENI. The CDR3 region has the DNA TGTGCCAGCTCACCACCCGCAGGGGGTAATCAGCCCCAGCATTTT. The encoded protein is CASSPPAGGNQPQHF.

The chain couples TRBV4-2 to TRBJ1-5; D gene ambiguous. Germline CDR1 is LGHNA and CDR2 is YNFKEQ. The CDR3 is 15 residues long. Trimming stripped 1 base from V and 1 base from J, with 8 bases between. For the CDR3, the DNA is TGTGCCAGCAGCCAAGGCGGGGAAAGCAATCAGCCCCAGCATTTT. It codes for CASSQGGESNQPQHF.

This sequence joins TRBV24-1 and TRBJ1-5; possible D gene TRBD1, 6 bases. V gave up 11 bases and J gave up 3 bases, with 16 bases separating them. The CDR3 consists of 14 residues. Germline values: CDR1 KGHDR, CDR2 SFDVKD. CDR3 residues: CARIQGSNNQPQHF. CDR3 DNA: TGTGCCAGGATTCAGGGGAGTAACAATCAGCCCCAGCATTTT.

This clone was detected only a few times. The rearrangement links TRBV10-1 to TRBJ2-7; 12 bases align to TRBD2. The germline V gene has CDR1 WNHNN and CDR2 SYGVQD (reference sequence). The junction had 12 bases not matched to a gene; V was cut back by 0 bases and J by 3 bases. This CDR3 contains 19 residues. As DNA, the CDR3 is TGCGCCAGCAGTGAGTCGGGTACTAGCGGGAGGCCCTGTTACTACGAGCAGTACTTC. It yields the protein CASSESGTSGRPCYYEQYF.

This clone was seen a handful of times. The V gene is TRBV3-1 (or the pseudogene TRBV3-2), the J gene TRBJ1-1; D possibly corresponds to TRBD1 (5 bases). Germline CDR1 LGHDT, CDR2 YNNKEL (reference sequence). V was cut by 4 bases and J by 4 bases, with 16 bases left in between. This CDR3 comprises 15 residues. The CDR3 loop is CASSPAVGGITEAFF. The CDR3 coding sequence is TGTGCCAGCAGCCCAGCAGTCGGGGGGATCACTGAAGCTTTCTTT.

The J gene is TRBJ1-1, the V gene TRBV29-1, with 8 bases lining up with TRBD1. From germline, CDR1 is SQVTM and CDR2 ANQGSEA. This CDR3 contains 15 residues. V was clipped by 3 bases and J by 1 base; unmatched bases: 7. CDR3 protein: CSVDPNGQGNTEAFF. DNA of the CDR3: TGCAGCGTTGACCCGAACGGACAGGGGAACACTGAAGCTTTCTTT. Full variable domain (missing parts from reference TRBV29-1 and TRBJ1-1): SAVISQKPSRDICQRGTSLTIQCQVDSQVTMMFWYRQQPGQSLTLIATANQGSEATYESGFVIDKFPISRPNLTFSTLTVSNMSPEDSSIYLCSVDPNGQGNTEAFFGQGTRLTVV.

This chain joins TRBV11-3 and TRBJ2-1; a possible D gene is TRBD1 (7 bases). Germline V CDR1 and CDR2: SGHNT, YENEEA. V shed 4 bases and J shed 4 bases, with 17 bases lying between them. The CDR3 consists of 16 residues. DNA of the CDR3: TGTGCCAGCAGCTCCCTCAGGGGGGAGTCTTACAATGAGCAGTTCTTC. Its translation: CASSSLRGESYNEQFF. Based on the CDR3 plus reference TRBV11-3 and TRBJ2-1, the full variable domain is EAGVVQSPRYKIIEKKQPVAFWCNPISGHNTLYWYLQNLGQGPELLIRYENEEAVDDSQLPKDRFSAERLKGVDSTLKIQPAELGDSAVYLCASSSLRGESYNEQFFGPGTRLTVL.

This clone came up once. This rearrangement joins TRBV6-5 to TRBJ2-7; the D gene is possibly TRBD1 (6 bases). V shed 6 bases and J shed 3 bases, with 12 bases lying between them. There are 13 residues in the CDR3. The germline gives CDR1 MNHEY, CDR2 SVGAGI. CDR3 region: CASSGQRSYEQYF. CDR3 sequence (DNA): TGTGCCAGCAGCGGACAGCGCAGCTACGAGCAGTACTTC.

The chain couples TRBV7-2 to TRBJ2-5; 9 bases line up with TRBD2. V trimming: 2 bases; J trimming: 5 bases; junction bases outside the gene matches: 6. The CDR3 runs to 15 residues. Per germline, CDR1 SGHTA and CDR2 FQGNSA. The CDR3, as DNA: TGTGCCAGCAGCTTAATGGCGGGAGGGCTGGAGACCCAGTACTTC. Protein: CASSLMAGGLETQYF.